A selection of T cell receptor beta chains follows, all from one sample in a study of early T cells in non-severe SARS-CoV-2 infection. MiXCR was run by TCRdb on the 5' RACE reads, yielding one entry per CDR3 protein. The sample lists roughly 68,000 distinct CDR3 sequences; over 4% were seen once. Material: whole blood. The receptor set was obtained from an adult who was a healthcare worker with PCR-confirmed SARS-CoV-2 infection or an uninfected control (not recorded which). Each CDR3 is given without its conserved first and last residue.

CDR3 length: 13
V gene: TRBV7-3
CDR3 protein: ASSQRLASYNEQF

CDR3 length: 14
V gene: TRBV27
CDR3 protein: ASSSRTGGLGEKLF

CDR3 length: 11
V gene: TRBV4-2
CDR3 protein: ASSLGAAAEAF

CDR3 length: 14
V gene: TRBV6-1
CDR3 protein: ASSAPGTGEQETQY

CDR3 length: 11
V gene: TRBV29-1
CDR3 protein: SFHSSMNTEAF

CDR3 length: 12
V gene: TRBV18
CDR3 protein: ASSQGINTGELF

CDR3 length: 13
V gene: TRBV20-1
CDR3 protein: SASRGQLADLSQY

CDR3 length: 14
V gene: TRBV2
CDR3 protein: ASLRGPPNSGNTIY

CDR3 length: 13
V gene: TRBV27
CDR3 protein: ASLPGQQNTGELF

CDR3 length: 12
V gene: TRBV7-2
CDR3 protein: ASSTGTDLGPQH

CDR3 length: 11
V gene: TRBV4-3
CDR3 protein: ASSQDHWGGQY

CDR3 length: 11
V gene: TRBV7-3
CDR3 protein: ASSPPGANVLT

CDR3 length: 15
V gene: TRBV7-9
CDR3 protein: ASRERLSSGVYNEQF

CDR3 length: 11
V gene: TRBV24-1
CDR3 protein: ATSDGTAEKLF

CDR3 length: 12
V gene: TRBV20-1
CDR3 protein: SARDYKSSYEQY

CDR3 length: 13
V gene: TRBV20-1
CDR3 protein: SATSRDPSTDTQY

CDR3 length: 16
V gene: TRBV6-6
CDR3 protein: ASSYTASGSLSTDTQY

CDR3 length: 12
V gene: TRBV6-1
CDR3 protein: ASSEQGLNSPLH

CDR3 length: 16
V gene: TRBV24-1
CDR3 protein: ATSDPSGGPASTGELF

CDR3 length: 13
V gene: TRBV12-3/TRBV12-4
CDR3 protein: ASRLAMSSTDTQY

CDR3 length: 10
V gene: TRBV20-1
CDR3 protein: SARAPPYEQY

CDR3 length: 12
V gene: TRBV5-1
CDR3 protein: ASSLATGSKEQF

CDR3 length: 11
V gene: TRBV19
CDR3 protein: ASSIGNRPEAF

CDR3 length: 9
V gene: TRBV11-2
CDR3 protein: ASSLWDEQY

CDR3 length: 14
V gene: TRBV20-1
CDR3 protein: SANPKTREVSNEQF

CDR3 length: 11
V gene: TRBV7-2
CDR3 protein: ASSLVVSGELF

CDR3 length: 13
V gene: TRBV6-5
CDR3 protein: ASSYWTGKTDTQY

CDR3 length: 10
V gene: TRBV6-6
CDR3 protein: ASSYSGEEQF

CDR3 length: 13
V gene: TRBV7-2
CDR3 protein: ASSLGGLALREQF

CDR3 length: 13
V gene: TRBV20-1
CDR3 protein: SARDRGRGHPPLH

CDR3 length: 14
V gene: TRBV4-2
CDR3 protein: ASSATLAGGWNEQF

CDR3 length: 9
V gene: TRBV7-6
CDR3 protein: ASSVGETQY

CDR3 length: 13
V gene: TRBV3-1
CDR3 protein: ASSPQGPFSYEQY

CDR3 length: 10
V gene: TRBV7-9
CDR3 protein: ASSLISEGQF

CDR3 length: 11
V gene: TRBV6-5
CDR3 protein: ASSSFRGLGYT

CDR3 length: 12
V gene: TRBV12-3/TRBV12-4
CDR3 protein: ASSLTSGSYEQY

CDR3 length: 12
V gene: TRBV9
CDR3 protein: ASSGSVSGNTIY

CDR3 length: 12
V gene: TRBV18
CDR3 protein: ASSPTSGGNEQF

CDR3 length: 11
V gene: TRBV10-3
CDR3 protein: AISGPVNTEAF

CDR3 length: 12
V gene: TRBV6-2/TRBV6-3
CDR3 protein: ASSYLQGAYEQY

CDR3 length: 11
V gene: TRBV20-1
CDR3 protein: SERATENSPLH

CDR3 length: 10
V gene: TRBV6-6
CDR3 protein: ASRQGVTEAF

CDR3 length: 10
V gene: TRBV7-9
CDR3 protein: ASSFGDEKLF

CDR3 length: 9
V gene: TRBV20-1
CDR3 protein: SAETTDTQY

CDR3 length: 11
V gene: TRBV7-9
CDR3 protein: ASSPVIGTEAF

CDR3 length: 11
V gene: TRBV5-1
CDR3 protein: ASSLAEVSGYT

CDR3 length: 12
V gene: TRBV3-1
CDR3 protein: ASSQERTNSPLH

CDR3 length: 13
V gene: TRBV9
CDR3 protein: ASSPRDRPNTEAF